A selection of T cell receptor beta chains follows, all from one sample in a study of T cell changes during pregnancy in multiple sclerosis. Profiling relied on immunoSEQ multiplex PCR, and the TCRdb table lists in-frame clones only, not all of them. Among 33,000 or so clones listed, roughly 90% were seen once. The sample here was CD8+ T cells from peripheral blood mononuclear cells, taken in the second trimester of pregnancy. These receptors came from a female donor with multiple sclerosis, enrolled in a pregnancy study. Both conserved end residues are part of each CDR3. Fields, in order: D gene, J gene, clone size, V gene, CDR3 length, CDR3 protein, CDR3 DNA. D genes are given only for firm matches. Clone size, where shown, is once, few, many, or a class for clones that have expanded.

D: TRBD2
J: TRBJ2-2
size: .
V: TRBV11-2
length: 17
CDR3: CASRNPTSGRAPGELFF
DNA: TGTGCCAGCAGGAACCCTACTAGCGGGAGGGCCCCCGGGGAGCTGTTTTTT

D: TRBD1
J: TRBJ1-1
size: .
V: TRBV5-4
length: 13
CDR3: CASQDRMNTEAFF
DNA: TGTGCCAGTCAGGACAGGATGAACACTGAAGCTTTCTTT

D: .
J: TRBJ1-1
size: .
V: TRBV2
length: 11
CDR3: CASMKRTAPFF
DNA: TGTGCCAGCATGAAGAGGACAGCCCCCTTCTTT

D: .
J: TRBJ1-2
size: .
V: TRBV19
length: 11
CDR3: CASSTTDGYTF
DNA: TGTGCCAGTAGTACAACGGATGGCTACACCTTC

D: .
J: TRBJ2-1
size: .
V: TRBV9
length: 15
CDR3: CASSGGGDWGSEQFF
DNA: TGTGCCAGCAGCGGAGGTGGGGACTGGGGAAGTGAGCAGTTCTTC

D: .
J: TRBJ1-2
size: .
V: TRBV15
length: 12
CDR3: CATSRVSQVNPF
DNA: TGTGCCACCAGCAGAGTTTCACAGGTAAACCCCTTC

D: .
J: TRBJ1-1
size: .
V: TRBV19
length: 11
CDR3: CASSIGTEAFF
DNA: TGTGCCAGTAGTATCGGGACAGAAGCTTTCTTT

D: .
J: TRBJ2-1
size: .
V: TRBV6-5
length: 14
CDR3: CASNQGSAYNEQFF
DNA: TGTGCCAGCAACCAGGGTTCAGCTTACAATGAGCAGTTCTTC

D: TRBD2
J: TRBJ2-7
size: .
V: TRBV27
length: 14
CDR3: CASSGLAGVYEQYF
DNA: TGTGCCAGCAGTGGACTAGCGGGAGTTTACGAGCAGTACTTC

D: .
J: TRBJ1-1
size: .
V: TRBV9
length: 14
CDR3: CASSVGQRNTEAFF
DNA: TGTGCCAGCAGCGTAGGACAGAGGAACACTGAAGCTTTCTTT

D: TRBD1
J: TRBJ1-6
size: .
V: TRBV4-1
length: 15
CDR3: CASSQGTGGNSPLHF
DNA: TGCGCCAGCAGCCAAGGGACAGGGGGTAATTCACCCCTCCACTTT

D: .
J: TRBJ1-2
size: .
V: TRBV15
length: 17
CDR3: CATSRPELVQANYGYTF
DNA: TGTGCCACCAGCAGACCCGAACTTGTACAGGCCAACTATGGCTACACCTTC

D: TRBD1
J: TRBJ2-7
size: .
V: TRBV2
length: 14
CDR3: CASSDPGTEYEQYF
DNA: TGTGCCAGCAGTGACCCGGGGACAGAGTACGAGCAGTACTTC

D: .
J: TRBJ1-2
size: .
V: TRBV9
length: 13
CDR3: CASSQTDNYGYTF
DNA: TGTGCCAGCAGCCAGACAGACAACTATGGCTACACCTTC

D: .
J: TRBJ2-4
size: .
V: TRBV6-5
length: 13
CDR3: CASSYLSETEQYF
DNA: TGTGCCAGCAGTTACCTTTCGGAAACAGAACAGTACTTC

D: TRBD1
J: TRBJ2-7
size: .
V: TRBV27
length: 13
CDR3: CASTGQGAHEQYF
DNA: TGTGCCAGCACGGGACAGGGGGCCCACGAGCAGTACTTC

D: TRBD2
J: TRBJ2-1
size: .
V: TRBV7-9
length: 18
CDR3: CASSSTSGRASSYNEQFF
DNA: TGTGCCAGCAGCTCAACTAGCGGGAGGGCTAGCTCCTACAATGAGCAGTTCTTC

D: TRBD1
J: TRBJ2-7
size: .
V: TRBV6-5
length: 14
CDR3: CASSIQGSAYEQYF
DNA: TGTGCCAGCAGCATACAGGGGTCCGCCTACGAGCAGTACTTC

D: TRBD2
J: TRBJ2-3
size: .
V: TRBV9
length: 15
CDR3: CASSVGGLELDTQYF
DNA: TGTGCCAGCAGCGTAGGGGGACTAGAACTGGATACGCAGTATTTT

D: TRBD2
J: TRBJ2-7
size: .
V: TRBV19
length: 15
CDR3: CASSIGLAVSYEQYF
DNA: TGTGCCAGTAGTATTGGACTAGCGGTTTCCTACGAGCAGTACTTC

D: TRBD2
J: TRBJ2-1
size: .
V: TRBV6-5
length: 14
CDR3: CASSSGLAPNEQFF
DNA: TGTGCCAGCAGCTCAGGACTAGCGCCCAATGAGCAGTTCTTC

D: .
J: TRBJ1-3
size: once
V: TRBV4-3
length: 15
CDR3: CASSQDRGSGNTIYF
DNA: TGCGCCAGCAGCCAAGACAGGGGCTCTGGAAACACCATATATTTT

D: .
J: TRBJ2-3
size: .
V: TRBV7-9
length: 12
CDR3: CASSLEWDTQYF
DNA: TGTGCCAGCAGCTTGGAGTGGGATACGCAGTATTTT

D: TRBD2
J: TRBJ2-5
size: .
V: TRBV6-5
length: 16
CDR3: CASSSGLAGGFETQYF
DNA: TGTGCCAGCAGTTCGGGACTAGCGGGAGGGTTTGAGACCCAGTACTTC

D: .
J: TRBJ2-1
size: .
V: TRBV6-1
length: 13
CDR3: CASSGLAYDEQFF
DNA: TGTGCCAGCAGTGGGCTAGCGTACGATGAGCAGTTCTTC

D: .
J: TRBJ1-1
size: .
V: TRBV5-4
length: 13
CDR3: CASSSHSLTEAFF
DNA: TGTGCCAGCAGCTCCCACAGCCTAACTGAAGCTTTCTTT

D: .
J: TRBJ2-4
size: .
V: TRBV10-3
length: 18
CDR3: CAIDRLKREAGTKNIQYF
DNA: TGTGCCATTGACCGTCTTAAGAGGGAGGCCGGGACCAAAAACATTCAGTACTTC

D: TRBD2
J: TRBJ2-1
size: .
V: TRBV9
length: 16
CDR3: CASSVASSGGYNEQFF
DNA: TGTGCCAGCAGCGTAGCGAGTAGCGGGGGGTACAATGAGCAGTTCTTC

D: .
J: TRBJ2-3
size: .
V: TRBV5-8
length: 17
CDR3: CASSFSRGKPRTDTQYF
DNA: TGTGCCAGCAGCTTCTCCAGGGGAAAGCCTCGCACAGATACGCAGTATTTT

D: .
J: TRBJ2-7
size: .
V: TRBV4-3
length: 14
CDR3: CASSQDLDRGEQYF
DNA: TGCGCCAGCAGCCAAGATCTAGATCGGGGCGAGCAGTACTTC

D: TRBD2
J: TRBJ2-7
size: medium-sized
V: TRBV11-1
length: 13
CDR3: CASSGLAGYEQYF
DNA: TGTGCCAGCAGTGGACTAGCGGGCTACGAGCAGTACTTC

D: .
J: TRBJ2-2
size: .
V: TRBV30
length: 12
CDR3: CAWSVHAGELFF
DNA: TGTGCCTGGAGTGTACACGCCGGGGAGCTGTTTTTT

D: .
J: TRBJ2-1
size: .
V: TRBV30
length: 14
CDR3: CAWSVDGQGAEQFF
DNA: TGTGCCTGGAGTGTAGATGGGCAGGGTGCTGAGCAGTTCTTC

D: .
J: TRBJ2-3
size: .
V: TRBV6-5
length: 16
CDR3: CASSYSKDYITDTQYF
DNA: TGTGCCAGCAGTTACTCGAAAGATTACATCACAGATACGCAGTATTTT

D: TRBD1
J: TRBJ2-2
size: .
V: TRBV29-1
length: 16
CDR3: CSVEIDDRGLTGELFF
DNA: TGCAGCGTTGAGATCGATGACAGGGGATTGACCGGGGAGCTGTTTTTT

D: TRBD1
J: TRBJ1-5
size: once
V: TRBV6-1
length: 16
CDR3: CASSEAFGQGSLPQHF
DNA: TGTGCCAGCAGTGAAGCGTTCGGACAGGGCTCTCTGCCCCAGCATTTT

D: .
J: TRBJ1-2
size: .
V: TRBV6-1
length: 13
CDR3: CASSEDGLSGYTF
DNA: TGTGCCAGCAGTGAAGACGGACTTTCCGGCTACACCTTC

D: .
J: TRBJ2-7
size: .
V: TRBV7-9
length: 16
CDR3: CASSSNILVGSYEQYF
DNA: TGTGCCAGCAGCTCGAATATACTAGTCGGTTCCTACGAGCAGTACTTC

D: TRBD2
J: TRBJ2-1
size: .
V: TRBV7-6
length: 18
CDR3: CASSLGTSGSLSYNEQFF
DNA: TGTGCCAGCAGCTTAGGGACTAGCGGGAGTCTCTCCTACAATGAGCAGTTCTTC

D: TRBD2
J: TRBJ2-7
size: .
V: TRBV6-1
length: 15
CDR3: CASSEMASGSYEQYF
DNA: TGTGCCAGCAGTGAAATGGCTAGCGGGAGTTACGAGCAGTACTTC

D: .
J: TRBJ1-1
size: .
V: TRBV6-5
length: 14
CDR3: CASSYSSGGTEAFF
DNA: TGTGCCAGCAGTTACTCTTCGGGGGGTACTGAAGCTTTCTTT

D: .
J: TRBJ2-7
size: .
V: TRBV15
length: 13
CDR3: CATSRDIGYEQYF
DNA: TGTGCCACCAGTAGAGATATCGGCTACGAGCAGTACTTC

D: TRBD2
J: TRBJ2-1
size: .
V: TRBV30
length: 16
CDR3: CAWQPFSGGFEDEQFF
DNA: TGTGCCTGGCAACCGTTTTCGGGGGGTTTTGAGGATGAGCAGTTCTTC

D: TRBD2
J: TRBJ2-3
size: .
V: TRBV5-5
length: 16
CDR3: CASSLERGGDTDTQYF
DNA: TGTGCCAGCAGCTTGGAGCGGGGAGGGGATACAGATACGCAGTATTTT

D: TRBD2
J: TRBJ2-3
size: .
V: TRBV2
length: 15
CDR3: CASNRLAGTTDTQYF
DNA: TGTGCCTCCAACAGACTAGCGGGGACCACAGATACGCAGTATTTT